These 10 T cell receptor beta chains were all obtained from the same sample, sequenced in a study of OX40 agonist ivuxolimab in advanced cancers. Generated by immunoSEQ multiplex PCR, the TCRdb table keeps only in-frame clones and is missing some. The sample includes 99,000 or so clones, 93% seen only once; the top ten take around 0.3%. The sequenced sample was CD4+ or CD8+ T cells sorted from blood, obtained in a trial of the OX40 agonist ivuxolimab. Receptors were obtained from an adult with an advanced solid tumor such as melanoma, head and neck, liver or kidney cancer.

V gene TRBV5-5 combines with J gene TRBJ1-3; unclear D gene. CDR3 length: 15 residues. V dropped 1 base and J dropped 4 bases, with 12 bases sitting between them. Germline V gene lookup returns CDR1 SGHKS and CDR2 YYEKEE (reference sequence). The CDR3: CASSLRTHSGNTIYF. The CDR3 DNA follows: TGTGCCAGCAGCTTGCGGACCCACTCCGGAAACACCATATATTTT.

This chain uses TRBV18 with TRBJ1-1; possible D gene TRBD1, 5 bases. This CDR3 region has 15 residues. V was pared by 3 bases and J by 6 bases, with 17 bases between. Looked up from germline, CDR1 is KGHSH and CDR2 is LQKENI. The CDR3 here is CASSPRQLGNAEAFF. The CDR3 nucleotides are TGTGCCAGCTCACCGCGACAGTTGGGTAACGCTGAAGCTTTCTTT. Full variable domain (rest looked up from reference TRBV18 and TRBJ1-1): NAGVMQNPRHLVRRRGQEARLRCSPMKGHSHVYWYRQLPEEGLKFMVYLQKENIIDESGMPKERFSAEFPKEGPSILRIQQVVRGDSAAYFCASSPRQLGNAEAFFGQGTRLTVV.

The V call is TRBV9, the J call TRBJ1-1; maybe TRBD1 (6 bases). Per the germline V gene, CDR1 is SGDLS and CDR2 is YYNGEE. Trimming stripped 4 bases from V and 0 bases from J, with 19 bases between. The CDR3 is made up of 17 amino acids. The CDR3 spells CASSPQRQEGMNTEAFF. The CDR3 DNA sequence: TGTGCCAGCAGCCCCCAAAGACAGGAGGGAATGAACACTGAAGCTTTCTTT.

The CDR3 bases are TGTGCCAGCATGTATGGACGCCTCCAAAGTTATGGCTACACCTTC. This encodes CASMYGRLQSYGYTF. The gene calls are TRBV6-1 and TRBJ1-2; D uncertain. This CDR3 spans 15 amino acids. Per the germline V gene, CDR1 is MNHNS and CDR2 is SASEGT. V lost 7 bases and J lost 5, with 20 bases in between.

In regard to this clone: The identical CDR3 is also encoded by other nucleotide sequences in the sample. CDR3 region: CASSPGTYNEQFF. The CDR3 DNA follows: TGTGCCAGCAGCCCGGGGACCTACAATGAGCAGTTCTTC. The V and J genes are TRBV7-3 and TRBJ2-1; a weak D match, TRBD2 (5 bases). Germline CDR1 and CDR2: SGHTA and FQGTGA. The ends were cut back, 5 bases at V and 2 bases at J, with 7 bases in the middle. The CDR3 length is 13 residues.

The genes are TRBV7-2 and TRBJ1-5; 8 bases agree with TRBD1. This CDR3 is 17 amino acids long. V lost 1 base and J lost 0; bases outside the gene matches: 5. Germline V gene sequence: CDR1 SGHTA, CDR2 FQGNSA. The CDR3 loop reads CASSLGDRRDSNQPQHF. The CDR3 region has the DNA TGTGCCAGCAGCTTAGGGGACAGGCGCGATAGCAATCAGCCCCAGCATTTT. The full variable domain, rest sourced from reference TRBV7-2 and TRBJ1-5, is GAGVSQSPSNKVTEKGKDVELRCDPISGHTALYWYRQSLGQGLEFLIYFQGNSAPDKSGLPSDRFSAERTGGSVSTLTIQRTQQEDSAVYLCASSLGDRRDSNQPQHFGDGTRLSIL.

The chain carries TRBV30 and TRBJ1-2; a weak D match, TRBD1 (5 bases). The germline gives CDR1 GTSNPN, CDR2 SVGIG (reference sequence). This CDR3 spans 14 amino acids. Trimming left V 0 bases short and J 4 bases short, with 12 bases between. This chain's CDR3 is CAWSVGRVAYGYTF. The CDR3 nucleotides read TGTGCCTGGAGTGTAGGCAGGGTGGCCTATGGCTACACCTTC.

The chain employs TRBV18 and TRBJ2-5, with 9 bases matching TRBD2. Germline V gives CDR1 KGHSH, CDR2 LQKENI. V trimming: 6 bases; J trimming: 6 bases; junction bases outside the gene matches: 11. The CDR3 extends over 15 amino acids. CDR3: CASSGEGTSYKTQYF. In DNA form, the CDR3 reads TGTGCCAGCTCCGGAGAAGGGACTAGCTACAAGACCCAGTACTTC.

The chain links TRBV19 to TRBJ1-5, with 10 bases identical to TRBD1. From germline, CDR1 is LNHDA and CDR2 SQIVND (reference sequence). Losses at the gene ends were 0 bases for V and 6 bases for J; bases not matched to a gene: 2. The CDR3 loop spans 15 amino acids. In DNA, the CDR3 is TGTGCCAGTAGTATAGAATGGACAGGGGGTCAGCCCCAGCATTTT. It is translated as CASSIEWTGGQPQHF.

The V and J genes are TRBV7-2 and TRBJ1-2; 7 bases align to TRBD1. The ends lost 4 bases at V and 3 bases at J; junction bases unmatched: 5. CDR1 is SGHTA and CDR2 is FQGNSA in the germline V gene. There are 14 residues in the CDR3. CDR3 in amino acids: CASSSWDSHYGYTF. CDR3 sequence (DNA): TGTGCCAGCAGCTCCTGGGACAGTCACTATGGCTACACCTTC.